This T cell receptor beta chain was profiled in a study of OX40 agonist ivuxolimab in advanced cancers. Broader study findings: Compared with others, partial responders at 0.1-3.0 mg/kg displayed clonal expansion among the lowest.

Germline V gene lookup returns CDR1 SNHLY and CDR2 FYNNEI. Trimming stripped 8 bases from V and 0 bases from J, with 8 bases between. There are 13 residues in the CDR3. The protocol was immunoSEQ multiplex PCR, while the TCRdb copy is restricted to in-frame clones and leaves out a portion. This sample has tens of thousands of clones; more than 80% occur once, and the top ten carry 1.5% to 2%. Regarding this clone: The antigen is undetermined.

The TCR was taken from an adult with an advanced solid tumor such as melanoma, head and neck, liver or kidney cancer. V usage is TRBV2 and J usage is TRBJ1-5; D not certain. This sample comprised CD4+ or CD8+ T cells sorted from blood, obtained in a trial of the OX40 agonist ivuxolimab. The CDR3 region has the DNA TGTGCCAGCCTGGGAGATAGCAATCAGCCCCAGCATTTT. It codes for CASLGDSNQPQHF.